This T cell receptor (beta chain) was profiled in a study of T cells in Graves' hyperthyroidism and ophthalmopathy. The germline gives CDR1 DFQATT, CDR2 SNEGSKA (reference sequence). CDR3 length equals 13 residues. V lost 6 bases to trimming and J lost 5 bases, with 16 bases between them. Comments on this clonotype: As yet, its antigen is unknown.

Study results and limitations: Blood also showed most of the thyroid clonotypes that were expanded above 0.001.

RNA transcripts provided the source from which TCR beta CDR3 regions were amplified. HTBI primers were used for first-round RT-PCR of the TCR CDR3. TCRdb itself ran the multiplex PCR reads through MiXCR, one entry per CDR3 protein. This sample has approximately 300,000 distinct CDR3 sequences, with about 18% found just once. This clonotype was obtained from a woman aged 60-75 years with Graves' ophthalmopathy. The rearrangement uses TRBV20-1 and TRBJ2-5, with D possibly matching TRBD1 (6 bases). The sequenced sample was blood. CDR3 residues: CSAPTGQSETQYF. The CDR3 DNA follows: TGCAGTGCCCCCACCGGACAGTCGGAGACCCAGTACTTC.